This TCR beta chain derives from a study of graft-versus-host responses after intestinal transplantation. Study-wide context: Multivisceral, liver-intestinal, or isolated intestinal transplants were received by the recipients. Each recipient received anti-thymocyte globulin induction, then tacrolimus and steroids for about 3 years.

With regard to this clone: Its specificity is unknown.

Clones were read by immunoSEQ multiplex PCR, and TCRdb kept only the in-frame ones, dropping some. Of about 73,000 clones in the sample, nearly 90% were seen once. V was cut by 0 bases and J by 2 bases, with 8 bases left in between. This CDR3 has 16 amino acids. Germline V CDR1 and CDR2: LGHNA, YSLEER. Study findings and constraints: Ileal or blood samples showed some GvH clones first, and such clones were also found in recipient marrow.

The input for sequencing was unstimulated CD8+ T cells sorted from spleen or lymph node cells, taken before transplant. The chain recombines TRBV4-3 with TRBJ2-6; D perhaps matches TRBD1 (6 bases). The origin of this receptor is a human donor who was the organ donor for an intestinal transplant. The CDR3: CASSQDDRPGANVLTF. As DNA, the CDR3 is TGCGCCAGCAGCCAAGATGACAGGCCTGGGGCCAACGTCCTGACTTTC.